This TCR beta chain was identified during a study of T cell changes during pregnancy in multiple sclerosis. TCRdb's table, derived via immunoSEQ multiplex PCR, lists solely in-frame clones and lacks some. Of about 110,000 clones listed, 75% to 95% were seen once; the top ten hold about 1.5%. The sequencing here drew on peripheral blood, taken before pregnancy. This TCR derives from a female donor with multiple sclerosis, enrolled in a pregnancy study.

CDR3 in amino acids: CASSPGTSGRAYEQYF. The CDR3 region has the DNA TGTGCCAGTTCCCCCGGGACTAGCGGGAGGGCCTACGAGCAGTACTTC. V gene TRBV7-8 combines with J gene TRBJ2-7; 16 bases agree with TRBD2. The trim removed 9 bases at V and 2 bases at J, leaving 7 bases unmatched. Germline V gives CDR1 SGHVS, CDR2 FQNEAQ. CDR3 length equals 16 residues.